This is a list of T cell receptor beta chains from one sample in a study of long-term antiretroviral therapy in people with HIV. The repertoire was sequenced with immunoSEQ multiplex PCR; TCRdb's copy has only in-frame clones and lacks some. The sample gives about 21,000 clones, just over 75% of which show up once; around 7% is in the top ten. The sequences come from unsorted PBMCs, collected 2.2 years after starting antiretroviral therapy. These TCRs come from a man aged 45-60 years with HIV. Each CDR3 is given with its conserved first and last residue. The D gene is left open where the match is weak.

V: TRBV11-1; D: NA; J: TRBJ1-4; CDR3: CASSRKRANEKLFF
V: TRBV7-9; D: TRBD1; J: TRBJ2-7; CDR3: CASSLVETGGSYEQYF
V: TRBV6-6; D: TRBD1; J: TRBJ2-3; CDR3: CASKRTGSTDTQYF
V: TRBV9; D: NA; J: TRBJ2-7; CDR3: CASSVGWGSSYEQYF
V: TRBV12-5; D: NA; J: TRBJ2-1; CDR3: CASGRDSPEQFF
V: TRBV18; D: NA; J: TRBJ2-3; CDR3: CASSLDTDTQYF
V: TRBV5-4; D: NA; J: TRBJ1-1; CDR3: CASSPGPERNTEAFF
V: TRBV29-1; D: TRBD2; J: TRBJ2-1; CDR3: CSVDGLADNEQFF
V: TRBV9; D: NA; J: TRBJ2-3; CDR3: CASSVKGYYTDTQYF
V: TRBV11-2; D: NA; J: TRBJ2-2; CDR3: CASSPRLATGELFF
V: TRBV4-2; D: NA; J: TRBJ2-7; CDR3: CASSQFRGSAYEQYF
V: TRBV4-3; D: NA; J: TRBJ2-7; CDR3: CASSQGLRPGEQYF
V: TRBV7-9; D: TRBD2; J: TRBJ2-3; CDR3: CASSRGTSGVADTQYF
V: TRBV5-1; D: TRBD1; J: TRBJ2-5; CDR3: CASSSYRGRGGETQYF
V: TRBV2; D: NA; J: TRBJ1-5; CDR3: CASSGQMGNQPQHF
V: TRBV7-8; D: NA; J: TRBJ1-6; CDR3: CASSFTWEYNSPLHF
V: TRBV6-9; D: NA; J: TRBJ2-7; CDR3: CASRGKGRAHEQYF
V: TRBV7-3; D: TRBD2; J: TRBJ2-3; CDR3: CASSARGLATDTQYF
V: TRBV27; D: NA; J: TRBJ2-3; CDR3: CASRWGLTSSTDTQYF
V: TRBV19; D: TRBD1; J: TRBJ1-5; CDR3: CASSRRGTGGQPQHF
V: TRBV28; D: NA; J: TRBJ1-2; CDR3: CASSFLPGIGGYTF
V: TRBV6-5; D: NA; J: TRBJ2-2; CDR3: CASSYGRTKNTGELFF
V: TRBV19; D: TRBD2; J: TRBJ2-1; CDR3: CASSPRTSGANEQFF
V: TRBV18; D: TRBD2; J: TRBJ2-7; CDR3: CASSRSAGGYEQYF
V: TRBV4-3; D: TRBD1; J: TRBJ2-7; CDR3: CASSRGTGWPSEQYF
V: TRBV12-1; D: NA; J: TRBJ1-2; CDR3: CASSFAVGDWAASGYTF
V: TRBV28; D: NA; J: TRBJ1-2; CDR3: CASSFPGRQVYGYTF
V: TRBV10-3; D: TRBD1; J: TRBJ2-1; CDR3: CATKGQASSYNEQFF
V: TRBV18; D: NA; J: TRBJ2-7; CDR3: CASSPPSGSSYEQYF
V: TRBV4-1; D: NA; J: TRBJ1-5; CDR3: CASSPESGGNQPQHF
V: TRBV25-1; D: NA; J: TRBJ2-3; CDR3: CASRKVDTQYF
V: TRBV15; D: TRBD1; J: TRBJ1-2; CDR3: CATSRYQGQPNYGYTF
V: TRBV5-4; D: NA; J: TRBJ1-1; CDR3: CASSFGAKDNEAFF
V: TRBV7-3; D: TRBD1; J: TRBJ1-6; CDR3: CASSLDRESPLHF
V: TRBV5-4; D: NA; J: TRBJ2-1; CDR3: CASSLVGAYNEQFF
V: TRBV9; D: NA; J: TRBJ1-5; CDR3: CASSVGELNQPQHF
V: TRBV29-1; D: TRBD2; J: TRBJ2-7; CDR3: CSVKREGLGEQYF
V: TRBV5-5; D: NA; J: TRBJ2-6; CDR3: CASSLSAARGSGANVLTF
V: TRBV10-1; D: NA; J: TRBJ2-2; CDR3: CASSEMEEHTGELFF
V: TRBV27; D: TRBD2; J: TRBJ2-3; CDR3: CASSLAGAITDTQYF
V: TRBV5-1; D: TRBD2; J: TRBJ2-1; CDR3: CASTPRTSGSDGQAEQFF
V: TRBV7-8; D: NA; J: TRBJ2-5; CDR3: CASSLLAETQYF
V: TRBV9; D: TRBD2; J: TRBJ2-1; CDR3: CASSVVSGVNNEQFF
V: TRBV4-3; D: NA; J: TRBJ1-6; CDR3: CASSQSLTFRSPLHF
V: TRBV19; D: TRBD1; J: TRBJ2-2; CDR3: CASSIAQGYGGELFF
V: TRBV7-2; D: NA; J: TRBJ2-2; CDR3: CASRSPSEGTGELFF
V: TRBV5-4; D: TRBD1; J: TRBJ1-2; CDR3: CASSSGGQDYGYTF
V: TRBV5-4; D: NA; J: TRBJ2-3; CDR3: CASGDPRGDTTDTQYF
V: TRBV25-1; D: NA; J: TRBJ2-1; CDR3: CASSDDRRFGHEQFF
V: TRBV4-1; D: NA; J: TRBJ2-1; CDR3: CASSQDGGGWSYNEQFF
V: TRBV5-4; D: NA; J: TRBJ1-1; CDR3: CASSFGGTEAFF
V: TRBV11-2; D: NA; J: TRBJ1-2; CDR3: CASSTLAGTYGYTF
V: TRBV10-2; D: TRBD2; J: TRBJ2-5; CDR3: CASRLAGQETQYF